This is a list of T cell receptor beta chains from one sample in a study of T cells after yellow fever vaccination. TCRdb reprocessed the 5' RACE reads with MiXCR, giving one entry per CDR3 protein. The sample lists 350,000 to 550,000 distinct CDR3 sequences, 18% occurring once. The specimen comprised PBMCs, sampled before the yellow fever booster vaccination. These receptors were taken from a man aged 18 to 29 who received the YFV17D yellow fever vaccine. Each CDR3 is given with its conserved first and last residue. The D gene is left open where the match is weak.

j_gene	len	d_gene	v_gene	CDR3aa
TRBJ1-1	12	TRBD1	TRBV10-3	CAISELRDRLLF
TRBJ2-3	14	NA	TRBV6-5	CASTTIQGEDTQYF
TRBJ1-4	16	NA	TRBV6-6	CASISPQGPFGEKLFF
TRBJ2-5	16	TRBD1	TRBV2	CASTGTGPGTRETQYF
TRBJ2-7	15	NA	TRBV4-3	CASSRLPGEAYEQYF
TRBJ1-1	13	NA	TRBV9	CASSPSARTEAFF
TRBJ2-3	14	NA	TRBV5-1	CATRSGGPTDTQYF
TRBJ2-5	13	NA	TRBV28	CASSIQGTGTQYF
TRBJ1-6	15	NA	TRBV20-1	CSAREATGTHSPLHF
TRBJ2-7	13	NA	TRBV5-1	CASSLGGGDEQYF
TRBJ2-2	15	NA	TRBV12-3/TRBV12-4	CASCRGGVNTGELFF
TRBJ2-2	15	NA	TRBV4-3	CASSQVRGSTGELFF
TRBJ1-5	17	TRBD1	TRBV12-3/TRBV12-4	CASSLEVGTGSNQPQHF
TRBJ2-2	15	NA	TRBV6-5	CASSYSADATGELFF
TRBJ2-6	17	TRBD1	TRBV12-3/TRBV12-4	CASSLGRGQTGANVLTF
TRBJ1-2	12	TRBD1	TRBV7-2	CASSSQGDGYTF
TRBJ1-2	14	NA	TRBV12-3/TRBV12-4	CASRRRGLEYGYTF
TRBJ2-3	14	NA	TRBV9	CASSVSGLTDTQYF
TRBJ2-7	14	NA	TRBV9	CASSVGEARREQYF
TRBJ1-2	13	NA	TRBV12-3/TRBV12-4	CASSPQGSYGYTF
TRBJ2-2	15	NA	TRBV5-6	CASSDEREGTGELFF
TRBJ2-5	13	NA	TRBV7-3	CASSLGAAETQYF
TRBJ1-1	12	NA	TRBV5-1	CASSLDNLGAFF
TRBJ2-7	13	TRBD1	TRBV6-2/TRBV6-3	CASSWDRAYEQYF
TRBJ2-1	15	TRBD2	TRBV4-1	CASRTGLAGDNEQFF
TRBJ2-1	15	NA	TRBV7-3	CASSLEGYLINEQFF